The 32 T cell receptor beta chains below were found in one sample sequenced in a study of Graves' ophthalmopathy and Graves' hyperthyroidism. Amplified material comprised TCR beta CDR3 regions derived from RNA transcripts. An initial RT-PCR round employing HTBI primers preceded a second-round multiplex PCR. TCRdb processed the multiplex PCR reads anew with MiXCR; each CDR3 protein has one entry. Of some 1.1 million distinct CDR3 sequences detected, roughly 35% appear once; the ten largest clones hold around 10%. Sample: peripheral blood or thyroid tissue (not recorded which). The source is an adult man with Graves' hyperthyroidism.

V and J are TRBV16 and TRBJ2-7; no clear D. The CDR3 loop spans 15 amino acids. The V end lost 2 bases, the J end lost 0 bases, and 11 bases lay between the germline ends. The germline V gene has CDR1 KGHSY and CDR2 FQNENV. CDR3 coding DNA: TGTGCCAGCAGCCAAGGGCGAGCCAGCTCCTACGAGCAGTACTTC. It translates to CASSQGRASSYEQYF.

This clonotype was seen many times. The CDR3 sequence is CATSAGRKRNTIYF. In DNA, the CDR3 is TGTGCCACCTCCGCCGGCAGAAAGAGAAACACCATATATTTT. This sequence joins TRBV24-1 and TRBJ1-3; no clear D gene. Germline CDR1 KGHDR, CDR2 SFDVKD. The V end was cut by 9 bases, the J end by 5 bases, with 16 bases between. This CDR3 is built from 14 residues.

This clonotype was seen a few times. This chain links TRBV13 with TRBJ2-7; no definite D call. This CDR3 is 13 amino acids long. V gave up 5 bases and J gave up 3 bases, with 11 bases separating them. CDR1 PRHDT and CDR2 FYEKMQ come from the germline V gene (reference sequence). DNA for the CDR3: TGTGCCAGCAGCCCCGTTCCCAACTACGAGCAGTACTTC. Amino acid sequence: CASSPVPNYEQYF.

The table lists this clonotype with a few counts. The V and J genes are TRBV5-1 and TRBJ2-7, with D perhaps TRBD1 (5 bases). This CDR3 is built from 15 residues. Per the germline V gene, CDR1 is SGHRS and CDR2 is YFSETQ. Deletions cut 0 bases from V and 2 bases from J, with 12 bases between. The CDR3 region is CASSLEGLRAYEQYF. DNA of the CDR3: TGCGCCAGCAGCTTGGAGGGGCTTCGGGCCTACGAGCAGTACTTC.

This chain links TRBV18 with TRBJ2-7; no definite D call. Germline V CDR1 and CDR2: KGHSH, LQKENI. Trimming pared 1 base from V and 2 bases from J, leaving 12 bases between. The CDR3 is 15 amino acids. CDR3 amino acids: CASSPRHANPYEQYF. CDR3 DNA: TGTGCCAGCTCACCACGTCACGCTAACCCCTACGAGCAGTACTTC.

This clonotype has more than one count but fewer than ten. This chain uses TRBV12-3 or TRBV12-4 with TRBJ2-7; 9 bases are a match to TRBD1. The V segment lost 5 bases and the J segment 5 bases; nucleotides outside the gene matches: 10. The CDR3 totals 15 residues. The CDR3 coding sequence is TGTGCCAGCAGTGCCCGTGGGACAGGGTATGACGAGCAGTACTTC. Protein product: CASSARGTGYDEQYF.

This clonotype was seen at least ten times. The rearrangement links TRBV2 to TRBJ1-5; D uncertain. Germline CDR1 SNHLY, CDR2 FYNNEI. Trimming pared 5 bases from V and 2 bases from J, leaving 10 bases between. The CDR3 extends over 14 amino acids. The CDR3 is CASSPAGRNQPQHF. DNA of the CDR3: TGTGCCAGCAGTCCCGCAGGTCGCAATCAGCCCCAGCATTTT.

As concerns this clonotype: A read error may explain this, as a much larger clone is one base away. This chain links TRBV19 with TRBJ2-7; D may match TRBD1 or TRBD2 (6 bases each). This CDR3 comprises 13 residues. The germline CDR1 and CDR2 sequences are LNHDA and SQIVND (reference sequence). CDR3 sequence reads: CAAAGRGAGEQYF. The CDR3 DNA is TGTGCGGCGGCGGGTAGGGGGGCTGGGGAGCAGTACTTC.

This clonotype was recorded at least ten times. DNA of the CDR3: TGTGCCAGCAGTAAGGGGACCTACGAGCAGTACTTC. Its translation is CASSKGTYEQYF. The chain has TRBV6-6 and TRBJ2-7, with D perhaps TRBD1 (5 bases). The V and J ends lost 5 bases and 2 bases respectively, with 7 bases between them. CDR1 MNHNY and CDR2 SVGAGI come from the germline V gene (reference sequence). This CDR3 has 12 residues.

A remark on this clonotype: A read error may produce the germline difference seen at one junction end. The chain recombines TRBV24-1 with TRBJ2-7, with 11 bases matching TRBD1. The CDR3 extends over 13 amino acids. Germline values: CDR1 KGHDR, CDR2 SFDVKD. The CDR3 DNA reads as TGCGCCCCTCCGGGACAGGGGGTGTACGAGCAGTACTTC. Translated: CAPPGQGVYEQYF.

This clonotype has ten or more counts. The CDR3 is CASSLSESPLHF. DNA for the CDR3: TGTGCCAGCAGCCTGAGTGAGTCACCCCTCCACTTT. V usage is TRBV4-2 and J usage is TRBJ1-6; D unclear. The V end lost 4 bases, the J end lost 10 bases, and 8 bases lay between the germline ends. This CDR3 is 12 amino acids long. The germline gives CDR1 LGHNA, CDR2 YNFKEQ.

V and J are TRBV6-2 or TRBV6-3 and TRBJ2-7; D possibly uses TRBD1 or TRBD2 (5 bases each). Trimming took 0 bases from V and 7 from J, leaving 19 bases between them. The CDR3 loop spans 16 amino acids. Germline assignment: CDR1 MNHEY and CDR2 SVGEGT. CDR3 protein: CASSYSTMGRELEQYF. Written as DNA, the CDR3 is TGTGCCAGCAGTTACTCGACAATGGGACGGGAATTGGAGCAGTACTTC.

The sample holds many counts of this clonotype. The rearrangement links TRBV15 to TRBJ1-2, with 8 positions matching TRBD1. This CDR3 is built from 16 residues. Per germline, CDR1 LNHNV and CDR2 YYDKDF (reference sequence). Unmatched junction bases numbered 8, after V lost 1 base and J lost 4 bases. CDR3 in amino acids: CATSRVDRGFTYGYTF. The DNA of the CDR3 is TGTGCCACCAGCAGAGTAGACAGGGGCTTTACCTATGGCTACACCTTC.

This clonotype was found many times. Mismatch with germline at one junction end may stem from a read error. This chain joins TRBV6-5 and TRBJ1-2, with 7 bases fitting TRBD1. Germline-derived CDR1 and CDR2 are MNHEY and SVGAGI. The CDR3 is made up of 12 amino acids. The CDR3 reads CASSYSTGTALF. CDR3 sequence (DNA): TGTGCCAGCAGTTACTCGACCGGGACAGCGCTCTTC.

CDR3 loop: CSQDTASNQPQHF. The CDR3 coding sequence is TGCAGCCAGGACACAGCGAGCAATCAGCCCCAGCATTTT. The V and J genes are TRBV29-1 and TRBJ1-5; a possible D gene is TRBD1 (5 bases). Germline V CDR1 and CDR2: SQVTM, ANQGSEA. The CDR3 is 13 amino acids. V was cut by 8 bases and J by 1 base, with 12 bases left in between. Complete variable domain (other parts from reference TRBV29-1 and TRBJ1-5): SAVISQKPSRDICQRGTSLTIQCQVDSQVTMMFWYRQQPGQSLTLIATANQGSEATYESGFVIDKFPISRPNLTFSTLTVSNMSPEDSSIYLCSQDTASNQPQHFGDGTRLSIL.

This clonotype was recorded many times. V usage is TRBV12-3 or TRBV12-4 and J usage is TRBJ2-5, with D possibly TRBD2 on 6 matching bases. This CDR3 region has 15 residues. V was trimmed by 4 bases and J by 4 bases, leaving 16 bases between them. CDR3 sequence: CASSSLTGAPETQYF. DNA of the CDR3: TGTGCCAGCAGTTCCCTCACGGGAGCCCCAGAGACCCAGTACTTC.

This clonotype was counted ten times or more. The chain carries TRBV2 and TRBJ1-1; D perhaps matches TRBD1 (5 bases). CDR3 size: 12 residues. Germline values: CDR1 SNHLY, CDR2 FYNNEI. V lost 6 bases to trimming and J lost 6 bases, with 11 bases between them. CDR3 loop: CASREGMAEAFF. CDR3 bases: TGTGCCAGCAGAGAGGGGATGGCTGAAGCTTTCTTT.

Ten or more counts support this clonotype. The J gene is TRBJ2-3, the V gene TRBV7-3; possible D gene TRBD1, 6 bases. V lost 4 bases to trimming and J lost 3 bases, with 8 bases between them. The CDR3 has 13 residues. CDR1 and CDR2 (germline): SGHTA, FQGTGA. The CDR3 region has the DNA TGTGCCAGCAGCTCCGGGACAACAGATACGCAGTATTTT. Protein sequence: CASSSGTTDTQYF.

This rearrangement joins TRBV7-3 to TRBJ2-1, with 14 nucleotides matching TRBD2. Germline V gene lookup returns CDR1 SGHTA and CDR2 FQGTGA. V lost 2 bases and J lost 2; bases outside the gene matches: 5. The CDR3 contains 18 residues. The CDR3 DNA reads TGTGCCAGCAGCTTAGCGACTAGCGGGAGGGCCACCTACAATGAGCAGTTCTTC. Its translation is CASSLATSGRATYNEQFF.

This CDR3 reads CASSRPRQGSGELFF. CDR3 nucleotides: TGTGCCAGCAGTCGTCCGAGACAGGGCTCCGGGGAGCTGTTTTTT. The chain is built from TRBV28 and TRBJ2-2, with 7 bases lining up with TRBD1. V was pared by 5 bases and J by 6 bases, with 9 bases of the junction left unmatched. Looked up from germline, CDR1 is MDHEN and CDR2 is SYDVKM. The length of the CDR3 is 15 residues.

This clonotype was seen a few times. The genes are TRBV6-5 and TRBJ2-7, with 8 bases lining up with TRBD1. Germline CDR1 MNHEY, CDR2 SVGAGI. The V gene end was trimmed by 7 bases and the J gene end by 1 base; junction bases not matched to a gene: 6. This CDR3 region has 14 residues. The CDR3 nucleotides are TGTGCCAGCATCGGACAGGGTTTGTCCTACGAGCAGTACTTC. As protein: CASIGQGLSYEQYF.

This clonotype appeared a few times. This chain links TRBV20-1 with TRBJ1-1; unclear D gene. Germline V gene sequence: CDR1 DFQATT, CDR2 SNEGSKA (reference sequence). CDR3 length equals 10 residues. V lost 3 bases, J lost 11 bases, and 10 bases lay in between. The CDR3 DNA reads TGCAGTGCTAGTTGGGCGCAGGCTTTCTTT. It translates to CSASWAQAFF.

Points on this clonotype: This sequence may be a read error, since a much larger clone differs from it by one base. V gene TRBV20-1 combines with J gene TRBJ2-7; D is possibly TRBD1 (5 bases). The CDR3 consists of 13 residues. Germline CDR1 reads DFQATT; CDR2 reads SNEGSKA (reference sequence). The CDR3, as DNA: TGCAGTGCTAGTTCAGGGCTTCCCTACGATCAGTACTTC. Residues: CSASSGLPYDQYF.

J is TRBJ1-5 and V is TRBV7-9; D is possibly TRBD1 (5 bases). Germline CDR1 and CDR2: SEHNR and FQNEAQ (reference sequence). The CDR3 totals 16 residues. Between the trimmed V and J ends, which lost 1 base and 11 bases, there was a span of 21 bases. The CDR3 loop is CASSLGDRKEQETQHF. DNA of the CDR3: TGTGCCAGCAGCTTAGGGGACCGAAAGGAGCAAGAGACCCAGCATTTT.

This clonotype was detected ten times or more. The V and J genes are TRBV20-1 and TRBJ2-6; D possibly corresponds to TRBD2 (6 bases). Trimming left V 1 base short and J 4 bases short, with 11 bases between. The germline gives CDR1 DFQATT, CDR2 SNEGSKA (reference sequence). The CDR3 spans 15 residues. This CDR3 reads CSARVLAGGANVLTF. As DNA, the CDR3 is TGCAGTGCTAGAGTACTGGCGGGAGGGGCCAACGTCCTGACTTTC.

This clonotype has at least ten counts. The chain joins TRBV19 to TRBJ1-5; D is uncertain. In germline, CDR1 is LNHDA, CDR2 SQIVND (reference sequence). This CDR3 has 15 residues. The V gene lost 8 bases and the J gene lost 4 bases, with 18 bases spanning the gap. The DNA of the CDR3 is TGTGCCAGTGGCTCCGGAGCGGCTAATAATCAGCCCCAGCATTTT. Its translation: CASGSGAANNQPQHF.

This clonotype was observed at least ten times. V and J are TRBV7-2 and TRBJ1-4; 7 bases fit TRBD1. CDR1 and CDR2 from the germline V gene are SGHTA and FQGNSA. The length of the CDR3 is 14 residues. The junction had 7 bases not matched to a gene; V was cut back by 4 bases and J by 8 bases. The CDR3 spells CASSSGQGGEKLFF. The CDR3 DNA reads TGTGCCAGCAGCTCGGGGCAGGGGGGAGAAAAACTGTTTTTT.

This clonotype was counted at least ten times. This CDR3 is CAISDILRGSGNTIYF. The CDR3 DNA follows: TGTGCCATCAGCGACATTCTGAGGGGCTCTGGAAACACCATATATTTT. The rearrangement joins TRBV10-3 to TRBJ1-3; D perhaps matches TRBD1 (5 bases). The CDR3 covers 16 residues. Germline CDR1 is ENHRY and CDR2 is SYGVKD. V lost 6 bases, J lost 0 bases, and 15 bases lay in between.

V usage is TRBV2 and J usage is TRBJ1-1; 8 positions match TRBD1. There are 15 residues in the CDR3. Germline values: CDR1 SNHLY, CDR2 FYNNEI. Trimming at V came to 7 bases and at J to 4 bases, leaving 11 bases not matched to a gene. The CDR3 nucleotides read TGTGCCAGCACCCGCTTCGGACAGGGTGGCACTGAAGCTTTCTTT. Protein: CASTRFGQGGTEAFF.

This clonotype was seen ten or more times. The germline gene is not matched at one end of the junction; a read error may be the cause. This rearrangement joins TRBV10-3 to TRBJ1-5; D may be TRBD1 (5 bases). The CDR3 covers 14 residues. Germline loops: CDR1 ENHRY, CDR2 SYGVKD. This chain's CDR3 is CASSEKGSNQPQHF. In DNA form, the CDR3 reads TGTGCCAGCAGTGAGAAGGGGAGCAATCAGCCCCAGCATTTT.

This clonotype was observed many times. This chain uses TRBV15 with TRBJ2-5; D uncertain. Germline V gene sequence: CDR1 LNHNV, CDR2 YYDKDF (reference sequence). This CDR3 is built from 13 residues. The germline V and J ends were trimmed by 0 bases and 5 bases, with 7 bases remaining between them. The CDR3 protein is CATSRDPGETQYF. In DNA, the CDR3 is TGTGCCACCAGCAGAGATCCCGGGGAGACCCAGTACTTC.

V and J are TRBV11-2 and TRBJ1-2; 7 bases align to TRBD1. The CDR3 is 15 residues long. The V segment lost 6 bases and the J segment 2 bases; nucleotides outside the gene matches: 9. Germline V CDR1 and CDR2: SGHAT, FQNNGV. CDR3 protein: CASRAPGQLNYGYTF. The DNA for the CDR3 is TGTGCCAGCAGGGCCCCGGGACAGTTGAACTATGGCTACACCTTC.